A single sample is the source of the 30 T cell receptor beta chains below, sequenced in a study of human T cells and chemical hapten exposure (dated by TCRdb to the early 2020s). Library preparation employed RACE. The listed sequencing device is NextSeq 500. TCRdb trimmed public reads at Q25 via fastp, called clones via MiXCR and kept in-frame beta chains. For every CDR3 protein sequence, its rows merge into one entry that carries the most common genes and DNA. The sample data list approximately 350,000 distinct CDR3 sequences, and around 7% of these were observed just once. About 8% of the sample is in the top ten clones. The sample's time point label, in plain terms: patch test 1, 2 weeks after DPC sensitization. According to the study, the label for this sample's treatment or condition signals: therapeutic diphenylcyclopropenone sensitization with weekly scalp DPC. This specimen consisted of whole blood, obtained in connection with sensitization to the hapten diphenylcyclopropenone (DPC). Receptors were obtained from a woman aged 18-29 years with alopecia areata. Some clones in this sample may be carry-over from other donors' samples.

The chain couples TRBV10-3 to TRBJ2-7, with TRBD1 as a possible D gene (6 bases). Looked up from germline, CDR1 is ENHRY and CDR2 is SYGVKD. The V end lost 10 bases, the J end lost 0 bases, and 19 bases lay between the germline ends. This CDR3 spans 15 amino acids. This CDR3 reads CATRQVGLSSYEQYF. In DNA form, the CDR3 reads TGTGCCACCCGACAGGTCGGCCTTAGCTCCTACGAGCAGTACTTC.

The chain joins TRBV7-2 to TRBJ2-2; D is uncertain. CDR1 SGHTA and CDR2 FQGNSA come from the germline V gene. V was clipped by 4 bases and J by 0 bases, with 9 bases between them. CDR3 length: 15 amino acids. CDR3 protein: CASSSRRANTGELFF. CDR3 coding DNA: TGTGCCAGCAGCTCCCGACGGGCGAACACCGGGGAGCTGTTTTTT. The full variable domain, in which reference TRBV7-2 and TRBJ2-2 provide the parts outside the CDR3, is GAGVSQSPSNKVTEKGKDVELRCDPISGHTALYWYRQSLGQGLEFLIYFQGNSAPDKSGLPSDRFSAERTGGSVSTLTIQRTQQEDSAVYLCASSSRRANTGELFFGEGSRLTVL.

The V gene is TRBV18, the J gene TRBJ1-1; D is uncertain. The CDR3 is 15 residues long. V shed 3 bases and J shed 6 bases, with 17 bases lying between them. Germline CDR1 is KGHSH and CDR2 is LQKENI. The CDR3, as DNA: TGTGCCAGCTCACCGGAGTGGGAGGTACCTCCTGAAGCTTTCTTT. This encodes CASSPEWEVPPEAFF.

The rearrangement links TRBV20-1 to TRBJ1-1; tentative D call: TRBD1 (6 bases). This CDR3 region has 13 residues. Looked up from germline, CDR1 is DFQATT and CDR2 is SNEGSKA (reference sequence). V dropped 0 bases and J dropped 4 bases, with 9 bases sitting between them. This CDR3 is CSARDGRGTEAFF. The CDR3 DNA follows: TGCAGTGCTAGAGATGGCAGGGGCACTGAAGCTTTCTTT.

This clonotype has ten or more counts. The chain carries TRBV4-3 and TRBJ2-2; tentative D call: TRBD1 (5 bases). The length of the CDR3 is 14 residues. Germline V lookup: CDR1 LGHNA, CDR2 YSLEER. V lost 1 base and J 4 bases, leaving 7 bases between the germline ends. CDR3 coding DNA: TGCGCCAGCAGCCAAGGGACAACCACCGGGGAGCTGTTTTTT. Protein product: CASSQGTTTGELFF.

The sample holds many counts of this clonotype. The chain employs TRBV7-9 and TRBJ2-4; tentative D call: TRBD1 (5 bases). CDR1 is SEHNR, CDR2 FQNEAQ, per germline (reference sequence). The CDR3 totals 11 residues. V was cut by 5 bases and J by 15 bases, with 14 bases left in between. The CDR3 protein is CASSPGPTGYF. The DNA for the CDR3 is TGTGCCAGCAGCCCAGGGCCGACCGGGTACTTC.

In this sample, this clonotype turned up a few times. The J gene is TRBJ1-6, the V gene TRBV5-1; 8 bases agree with TRBD1. Germline V CDR1 and CDR2: SGHRS, YFSETQ. J was trimmed by 10 bases and V by 2 bases; bases with no gene match: 5. The CDR3 consists of 14 residues. The CDR3 protein is CASSLRTGKSPLHF. The CDR3 DNA reads TGCGCCAGCAGCTTACGGACAGGGAAATCACCCCTCCACTTT.

This clonotype was detected ten times or more. The rearrangement uses TRBV12-3 or TRBV12-4 and TRBJ2-3; D may be TRBD2 (6 bases). Trimming cost V 4 bases and J 6 bases, with 14 bases left between them. This CDR3 is built from 14 residues. The CDR3 region has the DNA TGTGCCAGCAGTTCGGGGGACCTCATTGATACGCAGTATTTT. Its translation is CASSSGDLIDTQYF.

The gene calls are TRBV6-2 or TRBV6-3 and TRBJ1-5, with 10 positions matching TRBD1. The V and J ends lost 4 bases and 6 bases, in that order; junction bases with no gene match: 6. Germline lookup yields CDR1 MNHEY and CDR2 SVGEGT. The CDR3 loop spans 15 amino acids. The CDR3 is CASSLTGGGGQPQHF. The CDR3, as DNA: TGTGCCAGCAGTTTGACAGGGGGCGGTGGTCAGCCCCAGCATTTT.

Comments on this clonotype: Since the CDR3 does not end with the conserved phenylalanine or tryptophan, this likely comes from a read error. The DNA is omitted, as the CDR3 cannot be located on it reliably, and the CDR3 follows TCRdb's listing. The J gene is TRBJ1-2, the V gene TRBV14. CDR1 and CDR2 from the germline V gene are SGHDN and FVKESK. The CDR3 has 8 amino acids, counting both end residues. The CDR3 region is CASSLFSP.

This clonotype was recorded many times. The J gene is TRBJ1-5, the V gene TRBV6-2 or TRBV6-3; D is unclear. Trimming removed 6 bases from V and 3 bases from J, with 9 bases in between. This CDR3 comprises 13 residues. Germline V gene sequence: CDR1 MNHEY, CDR2 SVGEGT. This CDR3 is CASRDYTNQPQHF. CDR3 coding DNA: TGTGCCAGCAGGGATTACACCAATCAGCCCCAGCATTTT.

Ten or more counts support this clonotype. The J gene is TRBJ2-7, the V gene TRBV12-3 or TRBV12-4, with 9 positions matching TRBD2. With 6 bases clipped from V and 6 bases from J, the junction kept 6 bases outside the gene matches. This CDR3 is built from 13 residues. CDR3 in DNA: TGTGCCAGCAGCCTAGCGGGGTTAGGCGAGCAGTACTTC. This codes for CASSLAGLGEQYF.

This clonotype was recorded a few times. This sequence joins TRBV4-2 and TRBJ1-2, with D possibly matching TRBD1 (5 bases). Germline loops: CDR1 LGHNA, CDR2 YNFKEQ. This CDR3 region has 14 residues. V gave up 1 base and J gave up 7 bases, with 13 bases separating them. In DNA, the CDR3 is TGTGCCAGCAGCCAAGTCAACGGGGGAGCTGGCTACACCTTC. Its translation: CASSQVNGGAGYTF.

The gene calls are TRBV7-9 and TRBJ1-1; D unclear. The germline V gene has CDR1 SEHNR and CDR2 FQNEAQ (reference sequence). The CDR3 is 15 residues long. V was cut by 2 bases and J by 7 bases, with 17 bases left in between. CDR3 DNA: TGTGCCAGCAGCTTAAATTCTCGCGAGAGGTTTGAAGCTTTCTTT. Translating it yields CASSLNSRERFEAFF.

This clonotype was recorded a few times. The gene calls are TRBV6-1 and TRBJ1-1; D is undetermined. The germline V gene encodes CDR1 MNHNS and CDR2 SASEGT. This CDR3 has 15 amino acids. V lost 6 bases to trimming and J lost 1 base, with 15 bases between them. The CDR3 nucleotides are TGTGCCAGCAGAAGTTTCGAGACATCGAACACTGAAGCTTTCTTT. Amino acids: CASRSFETSNTEAFF.

The chain is built from TRBV3-1 and TRBJ1-2; 12 bases match TRBD1. J gave up 3 bases and V 4 bases, and 9 bases lay outside the gene matches. Germline CDR1 and CDR2: LGHDT and YNNKEL (reference sequence). The CDR3 length is 17 residues. The CDR3 loop reads CASSRDFRDRGHYGYTF. The CDR3 DNA sequence: TGTGCCAGCAGCCGGGACTTTCGGGACAGGGGGCACTATGGCTACACCTTC.

This clonotype was seen a handful of times. V is TRBV10-3 and J is TRBJ1-3; TRBD1 is a possible D gene (5 bases). Germline V CDR1 and CDR2: ENHRY, SYGVKD. The CDR3 totals 14 residues. V was clipped by 4 bases and J by 2 bases, with 9 bases between them. The CDR3 is CAISGRVAGNTIYF. The CDR3 DNA is TGTGCCATCAGTGGCAGGGTGGCTGGAAACACCATATATTTT.

The CDR3 nucleotides read TGCGCCAGCAGCTTGGCGGGCAACTCCTACGAGCAGTACTTC. Protein product: CASSLAGNSYEQYF. The J gene is TRBJ2-7, the V gene TRBV5-1, with D hard to call. The V gene's germline CDR1 is SGHRS and CDR2 YFSETQ. The V end was cut by 0 bases, the J end by 0 bases, with 7 bases between. The CDR3 has 14 residues.

In this sample, this clonotype turned up a few times. The chain couples TRBV11-2 to TRBJ2-1; TRBD2 matches at 8 bases. CDR3 length: 15 amino acids. The germline V gene has CDR1 SGHAT and CDR2 FQNNGV. V lost 6 bases to trimming and J lost 4 bases; unmatched junction nucleotides: 8. CDR3: CASRIAGLMYNEQFF. In DNA form, the CDR3 reads TGTGCCAGCAGGATAGCGGGATTAATGTACAATGAGCAGTTCTTC.

This clonotype was counted only a few times. The genes are TRBV11-2 and TRBJ2-5, with unresolved D. The CDR3 sequence is 15 residues long. CDR1 and CDR2 (germline): SGHAT, FQNNGV. The ends were cut back, 3 bases at V and 1 base at J, with 12 bases in the middle. The CDR3 DNA follows: TGTGCCAGCAGCTTTCTTAGTCACTCCCAAGAGACCCAGTACTTC. Amino acids: CASSFLSHSQETQYF.

This chain uses TRBV20-1 with TRBJ2-7; 8 nucleotides line up with TRBD2. The CDR3 runs to 17 residues. Germline lookup yields CDR1 DFQATT and CDR2 SNEGSKA (reference sequence). Trimming removed 4 bases from V and 4 bases from J; junction bases left unmatched: 18. As DNA, the CDR3 is TGCAGTGCTACCGAGCCTCTCGGGGGGGCCATCACATACGAGCAGTACTTC. This sequence encodes CSATEPLGGAITYEQYF.

The gene calls are TRBV7-2 and TRBJ2-1, with TRBD1 as a possible D gene (6 bases). Trimming removed 2 bases at V and 3 bases at J, with 11 bases between. This CDR3 spans 15 amino acids. Looked up from germline, CDR1 is SGHTA and CDR2 is FQGNSA. This CDR3 reads CASSLIGTFYNEQFF. CDR3 bases: TGTGCCAGCAGCTTAATTGGGACATTCTACAATGAGCAGTTCTTC.

This clonotype was seen more than once but under ten times. The chain links TRBV19 to TRBJ2-7; no reliable D call. The CDR3 consists of 15 residues. Deletions cut 1 base from V and 5 bases from J, with 15 bases between. Germline loops: CDR1 LNHDA, CDR2 SQIVND (reference sequence). CDR3 residues: CASSIGAELTDEQYF. As DNA, the CDR3 is TGTGCCAGTAGTATAGGGGCGGAACTAACCGACGAGCAGTACTTC.

This clonotype occurred a few times. This sequence joins TRBV7-9 and TRBJ2-7; tentative D call: TRBD2 (6 bases). The CDR3 contains 15 residues. Trimming pared 5 bases from V and 2 bases from J, leaving 16 bases between. Germline assignment: CDR1 SEHNR and CDR2 FQNEAQ (reference sequence). Written as DNA, the CDR3 is TGTGCCAGCAGCACCCCAGCGGGTGACCCCTACGAGCAGTACTTC. This encodes CASSTPAGDPYEQYF.

In its sample, this clonotype was seen many times. In nucleotides, the CDR3 is TGTGCCAGTAGATTCGGGAGGGGCTACACCTTC. Translating it yields CASRFGRGYTF. The chain joins TRBV12-3 or TRBV12-4 to TRBJ1-2; D gene uncertain. The CDR3 length is 11 residues. Trimming removed 9 bases at V and 8 bases at J, with 13 bases between.

This clonotype appeared many times. The chain joins TRBV28 to TRBJ1-1; D gene uncertain. Germline V gives CDR1 MDHEN, CDR2 SYDVKM. The CDR3 length is 12 residues. V dropped 3 bases and J dropped 1 base, with 3 bases sitting between them. The CDR3 DNA follows: TGTGCCAGCAGTTTGGCGAACACTGAAGCTTTCTTT. Translated, it gives CASSLANTEAFF. Full variable domain (outside the CDR3, taken from reference TRBV28 and TRBJ1-1): DVKVTQSSRYLVKRTGEKVFLECVQDMDHENMFWYRQDPGLGLRLIYFSYDVKMKEKGDIPEGYSVSREKKERFSLILESASTNQTSMYLCASSLANTEAFFGQGTRLTVV.

This chain joins TRBV5-5 and TRBJ1-1; D remains ambiguous. Between the trimmed V and J ends, which lost 4 bases and 1 base, there was a span of 8 bases. Germline V lookup: CDR1 SGHKS, CDR2 YYEKEE (reference sequence). CDR3 length equals 13 residues. The CDR3 region has the DNA TGTGCCAGCAGCATCACCCAGAACACTGAAGCTTTCTTT. Encoded protein: CASSITQNTEAFF. The full variable domain, completed using reference TRBV5-5 and TRBJ1-1, is DAGVTQSPTHLIKTRGQQVTLRCSPISGHKSVSWYQQVLGQGPQFIFQYYEKEERGRGNFPDRFSARQFPNYSSELNVNALLLGDSALYLCASSITQNTEAFFGQGTRLTVV.

This clonotype was counted many times. The chain combines TRBV28 with TRBJ2-7; D gene unclear. CDR1 is MDHEN, CDR2 SYDVKM, per germline. The V end was cut by 6 bases, the J end by 3 bases, with 18 bases between. The CDR3 loop spans 15 amino acids. CDR3 bases: TGTGCCAGCAGACCCCTGGGTCCTCTATTCTACGAGCAGTACTTC. Its protein is CASRPLGPLFYEQYF.

This clonotype came up a few times. V gene TRBV12-3 or TRBV12-4 combines with J gene TRBJ2-3, with D perhaps TRBD2 (6 bases). Between the trimmed V and J ends, which lost 6 bases and 2 bases, there was a span of 12 bases. The CDR3 spans 14 residues. The CDR3 loop reads CASSPLASTDTQYF. CDR3 sequence (DNA): TGTGCCAGCAGCCCTCTAGCGTCCACAGATACGCAGTATTTT.

V usage is TRBV7-9 and J usage is TRBJ2-3; 9 bases align to TRBD1. Trimming removed 1 base from V and 1 base from J; junction bases left unmatched: 3. The V gene's germline CDR1 is SEHNR and CDR2 FQNEAQ (reference sequence). This CDR3 has 16 amino acids. The CDR3: CASSLGRTGGTDTQYF. The CDR3 DNA sequence: TGTGCCAGCAGCTTAGGAAGGACAGGGGGCACAGATACGCAGTATTTT.